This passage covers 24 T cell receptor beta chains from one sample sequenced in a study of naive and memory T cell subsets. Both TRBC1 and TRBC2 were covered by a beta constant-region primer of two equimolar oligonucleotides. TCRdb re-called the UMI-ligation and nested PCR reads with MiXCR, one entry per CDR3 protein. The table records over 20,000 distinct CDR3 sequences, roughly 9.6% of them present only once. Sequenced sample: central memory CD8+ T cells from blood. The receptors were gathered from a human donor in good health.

The CDR3 DNA follows: TGTGCCAGCAGCAATCCTAGGGTTTCGGCCAGCCACAATCAGCCCCAGCATTTT. Its translation is CASSNPRVSASHNQPQHF. This chain connects TRBV21-1 to TRBJ1-5. TRBV21-1 is a known pseudogene. The length of the CDR3 is 18 residues.

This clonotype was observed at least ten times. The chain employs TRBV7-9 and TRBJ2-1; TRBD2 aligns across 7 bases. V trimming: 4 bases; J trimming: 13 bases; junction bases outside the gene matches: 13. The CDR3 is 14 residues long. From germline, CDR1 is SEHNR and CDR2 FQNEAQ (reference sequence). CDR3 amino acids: CASSSGGLLRDQFF. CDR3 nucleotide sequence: TGTGCCAGCAGCTCGGGGGGACTACTCCGCGATCAGTTCTTC.

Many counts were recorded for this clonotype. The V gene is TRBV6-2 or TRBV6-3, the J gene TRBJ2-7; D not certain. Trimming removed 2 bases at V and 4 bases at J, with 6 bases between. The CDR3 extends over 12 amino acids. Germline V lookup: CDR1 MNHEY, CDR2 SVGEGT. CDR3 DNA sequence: TGTGCCAGCAGTTACACCGGATACGAGCAGTACTTC. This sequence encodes CASSYTGYEQYF.

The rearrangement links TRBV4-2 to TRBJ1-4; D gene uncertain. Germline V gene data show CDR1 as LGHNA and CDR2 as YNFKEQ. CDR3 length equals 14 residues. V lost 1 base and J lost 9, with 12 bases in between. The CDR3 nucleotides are TGTGCCAGCAGCCAAGGGCCGGGAGACCAAAAACTGTTTTTT. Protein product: CASSQGPGDQKLFF.

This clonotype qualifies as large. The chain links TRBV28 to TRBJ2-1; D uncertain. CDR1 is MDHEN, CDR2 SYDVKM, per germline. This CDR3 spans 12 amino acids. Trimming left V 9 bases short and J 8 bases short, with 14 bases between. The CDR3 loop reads CASNPRYHEQFF. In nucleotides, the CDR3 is TGTGCCAGTAATCCCCGGTACCATGAGCAGTTCTTC.

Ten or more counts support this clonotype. The CDR3 DNA reads as TGTGCCAGCAGTGAATTCGGACAGGGGGAGACGAACACTGAAGCTTTCTTT. Translated: CASSEFGQGETNTEAFF. This sequence joins TRBV25-1 and TRBJ1-1; 10 bases agree with TRBD1. The germline V gene has CDR1 MGHDK and CDR2 SYGVNS. This CDR3 spans 17 amino acids. V shed 1 base and J 1 base; nucleotides not matched to a gene: 6.

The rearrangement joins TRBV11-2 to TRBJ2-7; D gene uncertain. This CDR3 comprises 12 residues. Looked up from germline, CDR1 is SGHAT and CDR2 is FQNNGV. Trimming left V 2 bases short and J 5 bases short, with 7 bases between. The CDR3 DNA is TGTGCCAGCAGCTTAAATCTGGACGAGCAGTACTTC. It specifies CASSLNLDEQYF.

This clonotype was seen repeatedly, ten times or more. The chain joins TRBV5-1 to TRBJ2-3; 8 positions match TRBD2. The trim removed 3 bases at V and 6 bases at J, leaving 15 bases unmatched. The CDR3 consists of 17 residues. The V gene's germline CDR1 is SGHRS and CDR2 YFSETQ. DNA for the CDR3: TGCGCCAGCAGCTCGACGGGAACGGGGGGGATCATCGATACGCAGTATTTT. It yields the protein CASSSTGTGGIIDTQYF.

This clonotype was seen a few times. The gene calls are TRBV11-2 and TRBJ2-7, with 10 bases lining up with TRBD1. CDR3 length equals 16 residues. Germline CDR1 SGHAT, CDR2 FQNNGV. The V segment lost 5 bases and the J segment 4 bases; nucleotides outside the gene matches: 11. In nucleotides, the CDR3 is TGTGCCAGCAGCCGTCGAGGGGACAGGGGCGAATACGAGCAGTACTTC. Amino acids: CASSRRGDRGEYEQYF.

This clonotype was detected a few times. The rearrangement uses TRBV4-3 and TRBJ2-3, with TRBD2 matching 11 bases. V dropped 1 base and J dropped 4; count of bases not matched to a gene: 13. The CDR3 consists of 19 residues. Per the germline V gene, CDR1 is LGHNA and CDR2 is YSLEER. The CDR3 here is CASSQAITGTSGRADTQYF. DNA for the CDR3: TGCGCCAGCAGCCAAGCAATCACCGGGACTAGCGGTCGAGCAGATACGCAGTATTTT.

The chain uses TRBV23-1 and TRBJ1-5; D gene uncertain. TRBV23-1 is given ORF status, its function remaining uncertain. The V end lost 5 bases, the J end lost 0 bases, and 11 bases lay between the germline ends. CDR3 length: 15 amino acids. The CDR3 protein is CASSNRRYSNQPQHF. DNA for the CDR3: TGCGCCAGCAGTAACCGACGGTATAGCAATCAGCCCCAGCATTTT.

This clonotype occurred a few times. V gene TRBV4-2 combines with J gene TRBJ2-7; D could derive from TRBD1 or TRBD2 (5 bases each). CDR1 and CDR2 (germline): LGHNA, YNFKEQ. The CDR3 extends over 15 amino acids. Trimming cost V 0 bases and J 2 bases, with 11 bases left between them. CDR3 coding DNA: TGTGCCAGCAGCCAAGATATGGGGGTCCCCTACGAGCAGTACTTC. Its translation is CASSQDMGVPYEQYF.

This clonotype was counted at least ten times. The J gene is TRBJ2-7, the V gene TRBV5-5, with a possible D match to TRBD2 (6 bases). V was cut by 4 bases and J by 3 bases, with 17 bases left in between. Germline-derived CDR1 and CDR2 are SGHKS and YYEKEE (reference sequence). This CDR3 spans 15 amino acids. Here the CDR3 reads CASSPSTGLNYEQYF. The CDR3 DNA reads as TGTGCCAGCAGCCCATCGACGGGACTCAACTACGAGCAGTACTTC.

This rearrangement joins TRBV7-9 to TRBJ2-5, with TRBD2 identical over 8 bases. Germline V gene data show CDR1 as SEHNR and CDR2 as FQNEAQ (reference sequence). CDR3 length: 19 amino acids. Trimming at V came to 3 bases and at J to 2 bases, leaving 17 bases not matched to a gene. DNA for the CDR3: TGTGCCAGCAGCTTCCTCCCCAGTGTGGCGGGAGGCCCTCAAGAGACCCAGTACTTC. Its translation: CASSFLPSVAGGPQETQYF.

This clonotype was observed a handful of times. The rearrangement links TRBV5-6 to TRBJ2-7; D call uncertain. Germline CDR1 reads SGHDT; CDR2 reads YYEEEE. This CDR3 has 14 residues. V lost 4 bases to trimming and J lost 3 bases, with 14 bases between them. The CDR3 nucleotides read TGTGCCAGCAGCATAGGACGGACCTACTACGAGCAGTACTTC. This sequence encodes CASSIGRTYYEQYF.

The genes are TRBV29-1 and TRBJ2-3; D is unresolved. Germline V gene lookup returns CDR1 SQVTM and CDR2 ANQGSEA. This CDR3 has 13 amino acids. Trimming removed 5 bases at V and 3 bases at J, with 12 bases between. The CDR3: CSVPFADTDTQYF. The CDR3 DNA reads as TGCAGCGTTCCGTTTGCGGATACAGATACGCAGTATTTT.

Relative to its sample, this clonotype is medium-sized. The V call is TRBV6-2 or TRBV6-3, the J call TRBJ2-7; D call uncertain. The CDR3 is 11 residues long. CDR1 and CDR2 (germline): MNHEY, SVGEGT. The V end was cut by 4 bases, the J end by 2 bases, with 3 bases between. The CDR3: CASSSAYEQYF. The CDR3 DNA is TGTGCCAGCAGTTCCGCCTACGAGCAGTACTTC.

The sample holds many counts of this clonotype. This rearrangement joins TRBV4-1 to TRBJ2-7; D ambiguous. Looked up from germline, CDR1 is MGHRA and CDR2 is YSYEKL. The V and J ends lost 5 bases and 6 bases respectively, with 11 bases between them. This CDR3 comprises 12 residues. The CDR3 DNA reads TGCGCCAGCAGCTTCCGGCCCGGCGAGCAGTACTTC. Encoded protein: CASSFRPGEQYF.

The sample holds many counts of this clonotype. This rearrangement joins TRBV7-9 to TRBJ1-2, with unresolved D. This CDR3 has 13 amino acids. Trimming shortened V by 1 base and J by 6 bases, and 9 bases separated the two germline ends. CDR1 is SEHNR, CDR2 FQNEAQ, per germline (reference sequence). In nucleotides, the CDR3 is TGTGCCAGCAGCTTAGTGCGGGGAGATGGCTACACCTTC. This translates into CASSLVRGDGYTF.

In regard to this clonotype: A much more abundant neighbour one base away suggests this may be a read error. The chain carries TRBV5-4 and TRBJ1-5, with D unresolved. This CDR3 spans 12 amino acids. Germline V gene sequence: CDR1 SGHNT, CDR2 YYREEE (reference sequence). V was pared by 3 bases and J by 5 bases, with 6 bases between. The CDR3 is CASSCLDQPQHF. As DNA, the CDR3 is TGTGCCAGCAGCTGTCTGGATCAGCCCCAGCATTTT.

The CDR3 DNA sequence: TGTGCCAGCAGTTTATGCATTTCCCAGGCTTGCACAGATACGCAGTATTTT. Translation gives CASSLCISQACTDTQYF. The chain couples TRBV28 to TRBJ2-3; no definite D call. V shed 0 bases and J shed 1 base, with 14 bases lying between them. The length of the CDR3 is 17 residues. Germline lookup yields CDR1 MDHEN and CDR2 SYDVKM.

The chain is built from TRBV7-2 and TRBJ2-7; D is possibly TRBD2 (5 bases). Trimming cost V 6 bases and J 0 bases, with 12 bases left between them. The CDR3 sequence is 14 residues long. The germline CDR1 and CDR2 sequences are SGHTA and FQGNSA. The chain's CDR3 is CASSLRAGSYEQYF. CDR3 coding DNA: TGTGCCAGCAGTTTGAGGGCCGGCTCCTACGAGCAGTACTTC. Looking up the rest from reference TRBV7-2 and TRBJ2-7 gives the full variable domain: GAGVSQSPSNKVTEKGKDVELRCDPISGHTALYWYRQSLGQGLEFLIYFQGNSAPDKSGLPSDRFSAERTGGSVSTLTIQRTQQEDSAVYLCASSLRAGSYEQYFGPGTRLTVT.

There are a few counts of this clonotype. CDR3 bases: TGTGCCAGCAGTTTTTCAGAAGGCTCCTACGAGCAGTACTTC. As protein: CASSFSEGSYEQYF. The rearrangement joins TRBV27 to TRBJ2-7; D unresolved. V dropped 3 bases and J dropped 0 bases, with 9 bases sitting between them. The CDR3 length is 14 residues. Germline V lookup: CDR1 MNHEY, CDR2 SMNVEV (reference sequence).

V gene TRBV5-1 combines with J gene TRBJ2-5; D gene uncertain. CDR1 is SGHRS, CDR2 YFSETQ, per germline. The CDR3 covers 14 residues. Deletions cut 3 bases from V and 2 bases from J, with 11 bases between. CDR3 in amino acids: CASSSGRLQETQYF. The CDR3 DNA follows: TGCGCCAGCAGCTCCGGACGGCTTCAAGAGACCCAGTACTTC.